The 2 T cell receptor beta chains presented below share a single source sample, sequenced in a study of graft-versus-host responses after intestinal transplantation. Some clones are missing from TCRdb's copy, which holds only in-frame ones; the method was immunoSEQ multiplex PCR. Of about 46,000 clones in the sample, roughly 93% were seen once. Source: PBMCs, taken 750 to 800 days after a first intestinal transplant, on the day of a second. These receptors all stem from a human patient who received an intestinal transplant, so some T cells may come from the graft donor.

J is TRBJ2-1 and V is TRBV27; 8 bases line up with TRBD1. Losses at the gene ends were 0 bases for V and 10 bases for J; bases not matched to a gene: 11. The length of the CDR3 is 16 residues. Germline values: CDR1 MNHEY, CDR2 SMNVEV (reference sequence). CDR3 region: CASSLSPRGRIAEQFF. Here the CDR3 DNA reads TGTGCCAGCAGTTTATCCCCCAGGGGGCGTATCGCGGAGCAGTTCTTC.

This clone occurred a few times. The J gene is TRBJ2-1, the V gene TRBV5-4; 11 nucleotides match TRBD2. The CDR3 has 15 residues. Germline CDR1 reads SGHNT; CDR2 reads YYREEE (reference sequence). J lost 6 bases, V lost 4 bases, and 6 bases had no gene match. The CDR3 DNA is TGTGCCAGCAGCCAAGATAGCGGGGGGGCCAATGAGCAGTTCTTC. Encoded protein: CASSQDSGGANEQFF.